Listed here are 26 T cell receptor beta chains from one sample, sequenced in a study of T cells in Graves' hyperthyroidism and ophthalmopathy. From RNA transcripts, TCR beta CDR3 regions were amplified. RT-PCR in the first round (using the HTBI primer set) targeted the TCR CDR3. TCRdb reanalysed the multiplex PCR reads using MiXCR and keeps one entry per CDR3 protein. The sample lists a few hundred thousand distinct CDR3 sequences, 15% to 18% seen once, with less than 15% in the top ten. The sequenced material came from blood. Receptor source: a woman aged 18-29 years with Graves' hyperthyroidism.

The CDR3: CASSIIFGTGVDEQYF. CDR3 nucleotides: TGTGCCAGTAGTATTATTTTCGGGACAGGGGTCGACGAGCAGTACTTC. The V and J genes are TRBV19 and TRBJ2-7; TRBD1 aligns across 10 bases. Germline V gene lookup returns CDR1 LNHDA and CDR2 SQIVND (reference sequence). Losses at the gene ends were 3 bases for V and 5 bases for J; bases not matched to a gene: 10. CDR3 size: 16 residues.

This chain links TRBV7-9 with TRBJ1-4, with TRBD1 identical over 7 bases. Germline V gene data show CDR1 as SEHNR and CDR2 as FQNEAQ (reference sequence). The CDR3 spans 18 residues. V trimming: 2 bases; J trimming: 3 bases; junction bases outside the gene matches: 12. CDR3 sequence reads: CASSLRSPGGTANEKLFF. Here the CDR3 DNA reads TGTGCCAGCAGCTTAAGGTCCCCGGGGGGGACAGCTAATGAAAAACTGTTTTTT.

This clonotype was recorded many times. This chain joins TRBV18 and TRBJ1-4, with D hard to call. V was trimmed by 2 bases and J by 8 bases, leaving 12 bases between them. There are 14 residues in the CDR3. The germline CDR1 and CDR2 sequences are KGHSH and LQKENI. The CDR3 DNA sequence: TGTGCCAGCTCACCAGGAACGGGGAGCGAAAAACTGTTTTTT. This translates into CASSPGTGSEKLFF.

This clonotype was seen a handful of times. This chain joins TRBV5-1 and TRBJ2-4; D call uncertain. CDR3 length: 13 residues. Germline lookup yields CDR1 SGHRS and CDR2 YFSETQ. Trimming took off 0 bases at V and 8 bases at J, with 9 bases between the two ends. The CDR3 protein is CASSLEGGHIQYF. DNA of the CDR3: TGCGCCAGCAGCTTGGAAGGCGGCCACATTCAGTACTTC.

The V and J genes are TRBV24-1 and TRBJ2-5, with 7 bases matching TRBD1. CDR1 KGHDR and CDR2 SFDVKD come from the germline V gene. With 3 bases clipped from V and 0 bases from J, the junction kept 9 bases outside the gene matches. This CDR3 region has 17 residues. Here the CDR3 DNA reads TGTGCCACCAGTGATGCCCCGGGACAGCTGTACCAAGAGACCCAGTACTTC. Translating gives CATSDAPGQLYQETQYF.

V gene TRBV7-2 combines with J gene TRBJ2-5, with a tentative D call TRBD2 (6 bases). The germline gives CDR1 SGHTA, CDR2 FQGNSA. Trimming shortened V by 4 bases and J by 7 bases, and 16 bases separated the two germline ends. The CDR3 has 14 amino acids. The DNA for the CDR3 is TGTGCCAGCAGCTCAGGCCCCACCGGGGGGACCCAGTACTTC. Translation: CASSSGPTGGTQYF.

The CDR3, as DNA: TGCAGCGTTGCCTTCGGACTAGCGGGAGCCAATGAGCAGTTCTTC. Protein sequence: CSVAFGLAGANEQFF. V gene TRBV29-1 combines with J gene TRBJ2-1; 13 positions agree with TRBD2. CDR3 length equals 15 residues. Trimming removed 4 bases from V and 6 bases from J; junction bases left unmatched: 6. The V gene's germline CDR1 is SQVTM and CDR2 ANQGSEA.

This clonotype was found many times. The chain joins TRBV15 to TRBJ1-1, with no clear D. The CDR3 has 13 amino acids. Trimming shortened V by 2 bases and J by 0 bases, and 4 bases separated the two germline ends. Per germline, CDR1 LNHNV and CDR2 YYDKDF (reference sequence). The CDR3 sequence is CATSRQVNTEAFF. The CDR3 region has the DNA TGTGCCACCAGCAGACAGGTGAACACTGAAGCTTTCTTT.

In its sample, this clonotype was seen many times. The genes are TRBV20-1 and TRBJ2-7; TRBD1 agrees at 8 bases. The junction had 10 bases not matched to a gene; V was cut back by 0 bases and J by 9 bases. Germline-derived CDR1 and CDR2 are DFQATT and SNEGSKA (reference sequence). This CDR3 is 14 amino acids long. The CDR3 region has the DNA TGCAGTGCTAGAGAGTTAGGACAGGGCTTTCGGCAGTACTTC. Translation gives CSARELGQGFRQYF.

This clonotype was observed many times. The gene calls are TRBV7-8 and TRBJ1-1; D not certain. The CDR3 consists of 13 residues. CDR1 and CDR2 from the germline V gene are SGHVS and FQNEAQ. V was trimmed by 3 bases and J by 2 bases, leaving 7 bases between them. The DNA for the CDR3 is TGTGCCAGCAGCTTCAAGGGTAACACTGAAGCTTTCTTT. This gives the protein CASSFKGNTEAFF.

The chain carries TRBV28 and TRBJ2-7; D call uncertain. CDR3 length: 14 residues. V was cut by 10 bases and J by 2 bases, with 18 bases left in between. The germline V gene encodes CDR1 MDHEN and CDR2 SYDVKM. CDR3: CATRSLDPTYEQYF. DNA for the CDR3: TGTGCCACCCGATCCCTAGACCCCACCTACGAGCAGTACTTC.

This clonotype has a count of ten or more. This chain connects TRBV18 to TRBJ2-3, with D tentatively TRBD2 (5 bases). V lost 5 bases, J lost 8 bases, and 11 bases lay in between. This CDR3 spans 12 amino acids. The V gene's germline CDR1 is KGHSH and CDR2 LQKENI. The CDR3 DNA follows: TGTGCCAGCTCATTCCCGGACTTTACGCAGTATTTT. Protein sequence: CASSFPDFTQYF.

With respect to this clonotype: This may arise from a read error, as a much more abundant clone is one base away. The V gene is TRBV25-1, the J gene TRBJ1-1, with 11 nucleotides matching TRBD1. The germline CDR1 and CDR2 sequences are MGHDK and SYGVNS. The CDR3 is 15 residues long. The CDR3, as DNA: TGTACCAGCAGAGAGAGGGGACAGGGGGACACTGAAGCTTTCTTT. This encodes CTSRERGQGDTEAFF.

The chain uses TRBV11-2 and TRBJ1-2; D may be TRBD1 (5 bases). CDR3 length equals 15 residues. CDR1 SGHAT and CDR2 FQNNGV come from the germline V gene. V gave up 5 bases and J gave up 4 bases, with 17 bases separating them. The DNA of the CDR3 is TGTGCCAGCAGCCCAGCTGCAGGGATGATCTATGGCTACACCTTC. Protein product: CASSPAAGMIYGYTF.

With respect to this clonotype: A much bigger clone sits one base away, suggesting this may be a read error. The V and J genes are TRBV20-1 and TRBJ2-3; the D is unclear. This CDR3 contains 12 residues. Trimming shortened V by 7 bases and J by 5 bases, and 13 bases separated the two germline ends. CDR1 is DFQATT, CDR2 SNEGSKA, per germline (reference sequence). The CDR3 reads CSESLWGDTQYF. The CDR3 region has the DNA TGCAGTGAGAGTTTGTGGGGAGATACGCAGTATTTT.

This clonotype was observed a handful of times. CDR3 region: CASSPPGGKEYF. The CDR3, as DNA: TGTGCCAGCAGCCCCCCAGGGGGGAAGGAGTACTTC. The genes are TRBV7-2 and TRBJ2-7, with D possibly TRBD1 on 7 matching bases. The germline V gene encodes CDR1 SGHTA and CDR2 FQGNSA. Trimming took 5 bases from V and 11 from J, leaving 16 bases between them. The CDR3 covers 12 residues.

V is TRBV28 and J is TRBJ2-7; D is uncertain. CDR3 length: 11 residues. Germline lookup yields CDR1 MDHEN and CDR2 SYDVKM. Trimming removed 7 bases from V and 7 bases from J, with 11 bases in between. The CDR3 region has the DNA TGTGCCAGCACCCGGGCCCGGGAGCAGTACTTC. Translating it yields CASTRAREQYF.

This clonotype was picked up many times. This chain links TRBV5-1 with TRBJ1-1, with a tentative D call TRBD1 (5 bases). CDR3 size: 16 residues. The germline V gene encodes CDR1 SGHRS and CDR2 YFSETQ. V lost 0 bases, J lost 5 bases, and 17 bases lay in between. CDR3 in amino acids: CASSLVRYPGGTEAFF. CDR3 sequence (DNA): TGCGCCAGCAGCTTGGTTAGGTACCCCGGGGGGACTGAAGCTTTCTTT.

This clonotype was seen only a few times. This chain uses TRBV24-1 with TRBJ2-2, with a possible D match to TRBD2 (7 bases). This CDR3 has 17 residues. Germline V gives CDR1 KGHDR, CDR2 SFDVKD. V was pared by 4 bases and J by 5 bases, with 19 bases between. DNA of the CDR3: TGTGCCACCAGTGACCCAGGACGGGGGGCTTATACCGGGGAGCTGTTTTTT. Translation gives CATSDPGRGAYTGELFF.

This clonotype was detected only a few times. The chain is built from TRBV10-2 and TRBJ1-5; weak D call: TRBD1 (5 bases). V was trimmed by 4 bases and J by 2 bases, leaving 15 bases between them. CDR3 size: 16 residues. Germline CDR1 reads WSHSY; CDR2 reads SAAADI. The CDR3 nucleotides read TGCGCCAGCAGTGGGGGGGGGAGAACTGGCAATCAGCCCCAGCATTTT. Encoded protein: CASSGGGRTGNQPQHF.

This clonotype was observed at least ten times. This chain connects TRBV27 to TRBJ2-1; possible D gene TRBD2, 6 bases. The CDR3 runs 18 residues. V gave up 2 bases and J gave up 3 bases, with 20 bases separating them. Looked up from germline, CDR1 is MNHEY and CDR2 is SMNVEV (reference sequence). The CDR3 DNA reads TGTGCCAGCAGTTTAAGGATGGGGTCCGGGAGCGACTACAATGAGCAGTTCTTC. Its protein product is CASSLRMGSGSDYNEQFF.

This clonotype occurred many times. The rearrangement joins TRBV12-3 or TRBV12-4 to TRBJ2-1, with a tentative D call TRBD2 (7 bases). This CDR3 is built from 14 residues. The V end lost 6 bases, the J end lost 7 bases, and 16 bases lay between the germline ends. The CDR3 coding sequence is TGTGCCAGCAGCTTCGCGGGGGCCAAGAATGAGCAGTTCTTC. Protein product: CASSFAGAKNEQFF.

This clonotype came up many times. This chain links TRBV7-3 with TRBJ2-7, with D possibly TRBD2 on 5 matching bases. The CDR3 spans 14 residues. The V and J ends lost 0 bases and 6 bases respectively, with 12 bases between them. Germline assignment: CDR1 SGHTA and CDR2 FQGTGA. The CDR3 here is CASSLTAGSSEQYF. In DNA, the CDR3 is TGTGCCAGCAGCTTAACGGCGGGTTCGTCCGAGCAGTACTTC.

The chain employs TRBV13 and TRBJ1-2; maybe TRBD1 (6 bases). The CDR3 loop spans 12 amino acids. V was shortened by 10 bases and J by 5 bases, with 14 bases between the two germline ends. Germline CDR1 is PRHDT and CDR2 is FYEKMQ (reference sequence). The CDR3 spells CATPQGKYGYTF. The CDR3 DNA sequence: TGTGCCACCCCGCAGGGGAAGTATGGCTACACCTTC.

This clonotype was detected a few times. This CDR3 is CASSQGLLGTDPVELFF. DNA for the CDR3: TGTGCCAGCAGCCAAGGTCTGCTGGGGACCGACCCTGTGGAGCTGTTTTTT. The genes are TRBV7-9 and TRBJ2-2, with D perhaps matching TRBD1 or TRBD2 (5 bases each). The V gene's germline CDR1 is SEHNR and CDR2 FQNEAQ (reference sequence). The CDR3 is 17 residues long. V dropped 5 bases and J dropped 10 bases, with 26 bases sitting between them.

The gene calls are TRBV5-1 and TRBJ2-5; D tentatively reads TRBD1 or TRBD2 (5 bases each). V lost 4 bases and J lost 5, with 12 bases in between. This CDR3 comprises 13 residues. Germline V lookup: CDR1 SGHRS, CDR2 YFSETQ. CDR3 bases: TGCGCCAGCAGCGAAGGGACGTGGGAGACCCAGTACTTC. Protein: CASSEGTWETQYF.